Included here is one T cell receptor beta chain sequence, with context. The participants were between roughly 18 and 89 years old and came from some 23 US areas. Grouping used clinical history reported by participants in a survey and questionnaire. Germline loops: CDR1 SQVTM, CDR2 ANQGSEA. Trimming stripped 6 bases from V and 2 bases from J, with 10 bases between. CDR3 size: 13 residues. This sample was taken from a study of blood T cell repertoires in COVID-19. Study-wide background: T cells, B-cell-depleted T cells, or PBMCs supplied cDNA or gDNA.

Authors' data handling: Amplifying reference gene primers gave estimates of nucleated cell counts. Profiled with immunoSEQ multiplex PCR; TCRdb holds only in-frame clones, not every one. V and J calls and clone size are copied from that table; D and trimming were computed from the DNA. The sample lists some 420,000 clones, approximately 92% seen once, with approximately 1.2% in the top ten. The chain combines TRBV29-1 with TRBJ2-2, with a possible D match to TRBD1 (5 bases). The clonotype was recovered from a man younger than 40 who had recovered from COVID-19. The sequenced material came from PBMCs or T cells enriched from blood (not recorded which). The CDR3 sequence is CSVDQGNTGELFF. In nucleotides, the CDR3 is TGCAGCGTAGATCAGGGTAACACCGGGGAGCTGTTTTTT.